This entry concerns a single T cell receptor beta chain. V dropped 5 bases and J dropped 1; count of bases not matched to a gene: 6. The CDR3 is made up of 15 amino acids. CDR1 LGHDT and CDR2 YNNKEL come from the germline V gene (reference sequence). This sample is part of a study of identical twins. TCRdb analysed the 5' RACE reads with MiXCR anew, one entry per CDR3 protein. The table lists about 890,000 distinct CDR3 sequences, approximately 13% of them singletons. These same records also appear under a second study, on yellow fever vaccine responses in identical twins.

The J gene is TRBJ2-7, the V gene TRBV3-1; 9 nucleotides line up with TRBD2. The receptor's source is a woman aged 18-30 years in good health. The source material was PBMCs. CDR3 in amino acids: CASSTRLAVSYEQYF. Written as DNA, the CDR3 is TGTGCCAGCAGCACCCGACTAGCGGTATCCTACGAGCAGTACTTC.